Listed below are T cell receptor beta chains from one sample, sequenced in a study of T cell responses to AZD1222 COVID-19 vaccine. The table came from immunoSEQ multiplex PCR; TCRdb's copy has only in-frame clones and leaves some out. The sample records 85,000 to 100,000 clones, about 86% being singletons. Sequences were derived from peripheral blood, sampled on day 0 of AZD1222 vaccination. Receptor source: an adult in good health. Both conserved end residues are part of each CDR3. Fields, in order: clone size, D gene, V gene, J gene, CDR3 DNA, CDR3 protein. The D gene is left open where the match is weak. For some rows the clone size is stated as once, few or many, or as a class when expanded; others skip it.

>-|-|TRBV5-8|TRBJ1-2
TGTGCCAGCAGCGCCCTACAGGGCCACTATGGCTACACCTTC
CASSALQGHYGYTF
>-|TRBD2|TRBV11-3|TRBJ2-5
TGTGCCAGCAGCTTAGAACTAGCGGGAAGTCAAGAGACCCAGTACTTC
CASSLELAGSQETQYF
>few|-|TRBV23-1|TRBJ1-5
TGCGCCAGCAGTAGTTACTATAGCAATCAGCCCCAGCATTTT
CASSSYYSNQPQHF
>-|-|TRBV11-2|TRBJ1-1
TGTGCCAGCAGCTACGCTTTTCGTATGGGGTTTGTACCTGAAGCTTTCTTT
CASSYAFRMGFVPEAFF
>few|-|TRBV29-1|TRBJ2-3
TGCAGCTCTCTGGGGGGAACTAGCACAGATACGCAGTATTTT
CSSLGGTSTDTQYF
>-|TRBD1|TRBV4-3|TRBJ1-2
TGCGCCAGCAGCCCCAGGGGGGCCCTCAACTATGGCTACACCTTC
CASSPRGALNYGYTF
>-|TRBD1|TRBV19|TRBJ1-3
TGTGCCAGTAGTAGACAGGGCACTGGAAACACCATATATTTT
CASSRQGTGNTIYF
>-|TRBD2|TRBV7-3|TRBJ2-3
TGTGCCAGCAAGTCTAGCGGCTCCACAGATACGCAGTATTTT
CASKSSGSTDTQYF
>-|-|TRBV30|TRBJ1-6
TGTGCCTTACAGTCAGGGTCCGCGAATTCACCCCTCCACTTT
CALQSGSANSPLHF
>-|-|TRBV2|TRBJ1-1
TGTGCCAGCAGGGGACCGGGACCTAGGGGCACTGAAGCTTTCTTT
CASRGPGPRGTEAFF
>-|-|TRBV5-1|TRBJ1-4
TGCGCCAGCAGCCGAGACAGTGCAACTAATGAAAAACTGTTTTTT
CASSRDSATNEKLFF
>-|-|TRBV19|TRBJ2-2
TGTGCCAGTAGCCGCCAGCCGAACACCGGGGAGCTGTTTTTT
CASSRQPNTGELFF
>few|-|TRBV6-2/TRBV6-3|TRBJ1-2
TGTGCCAGCAGTGACTTCCGGACACCAACTGACTATGGCTACACCTTC
CASSDFRTPTDYGYTF
>-|TRBD2|TRBV6-5|TRBJ2-7
TGTGCCAGCAGCGGGACTAGCGGAGACTACGAGCAGTACTTC
CASSGTSGDYEQYF
>-|-|TRBV5-4|TRBJ2-5
TGTGCCAGCAGCACCGGAGGGGACTCAGAGACCCAGTACTTC
CASSTGGDSETQYF
>-|-|TRBV18|TRBJ1-5
TGTGCCAGCTCACCTATGGGAGGGTCTCAGCCCCAGCATTTT
CASSPMGGSQPQHF
>-|-|TRBV11-2|TRBJ2-1
TGTGCCAGCAGCTTTCTAGGATACAATGAGCAGTTCTTC
CASSFLGYNEQFF
>-|TRBD1|TRBV30|TRBJ1-6
TGTGCCTGGAGTTCACCGACAGGGGGAAATTCACCCCTCCACTTT
CAWSSPTGGNSPLHF
>once|-|TRBV24-1|TRBJ2-1
TGTGCCACCAGTGCGGGGAATGAGCAGTTCTTC
CATSAGNEQFF
>few|-|TRBV3-1/TRBV3-2|TRBJ1-3
TGTGCCAGCAGCCAAGACGTCTGGGGAAGTTTTGGAAACACCATATATTTT
CASSQDVWGSFGNTIYF
>once|-|TRBV3-1/TRBV3-2|TRBJ1-2
TGTGCCAGCAGCCAAGATCCAGGTCCCTATGGCTACACCTTC
CASSQDPGPYGYTF
>-|TRBD1|TRBV19|TRBJ1-5
TGTGCCAGCACCGGGACAGGGGGCAATCAGCCCCAGCATTTT
CASTGTGGNQPQHF
>once|-|TRBV21-1|TRBJ2-3
TGTGCCAGCAGCGGTAACAGGGGGCGAGGCACAGATACGCAGTATTTT
CASSGNRGRGTDTQYF
>-|-|TRBV6-5|TRBJ1-6
TGTGCCAGCAGGACCCGGACAGCTATTAATTCACCCCTCCACTTT
CASRTRTAINSPLHF
>-|-|TRBV19|TRBJ2-1
TGTGCCAGTAGTATAGCCGGGGTAGCGCCTGAGCAGTTCTTC
CASSIAGVAPEQFF
>few|-|TRBV6-1|TRBJ2-7
TGTGCCAGCAGTGAGAGGGACATCTACGAGCAGTACTTC
CASSERDIYEQYF
>few|-|TRBV24-1|TRBJ1-5
TGTGCCACCAGTGATAGTCAGGCAAATCAGCCCCAGCATTTT
CATSDSQANQPQHF
>few|-|TRBV21-1|TRBJ1-1
TGTGCCAGCAGCAGAGCCCCGACAGGTGGAATCCTCACTGAAGCTTTCTTT
CASSRAPTGGILTEAFF